This entry describes one T cell receptor (beta chain). Its matching antigen is unknown. The data were obtained in a study of CXCR3-negative and CXCR3-positive naive CD8 T cells. Study-level points and caveats: CXCR3-positive naive cells carried more hydrophobic TRB CDR3s than CXCR3-negative naive cells did. Diversity in memory CD8+ cells fell much lower than the comparably high levels seen in both naive subsets.

Naive CD8+ T lymphocytes were specified as CD45RO-CCR7+CD27+CD95-. CDR1 and CDR2 from the germline V gene are KGHSH and LQKENI. The CDR3 totals 14 residues. UMI-tagged TRB cDNA libraries were built via 5' RACE. TCRdb re-called the 5' RACE reads and shows each CDR3 protein once, DNA omitted. This listing includes about 90,000 distinct CDR3 sequences. The sequenced sample was naive CXCR3+ CD8+ T cells from blood. Subset: CD45RO-CCR7+CD27+CD95- naive CD8+ T cells expressing CXCR3 (TNR3+). This TCR was sampled from a human donor in good health. Some clones in this sample may be carry-over from other donors' samples. V usage is TRBV18 and J usage is TRBJ1-2; TCRdb returns TRBD1, unconfirmable since there is no DNA. The CDR3 reads CASSPNRGMDGYTF. The full variable domain, in which reference TRBV18 and TRBJ1-2 provide the parts outside the CDR3, is NAGVMQNPRHLVRRRGQEARLRCSPMKGHSHVYWYRQLPEEGLKFMVYLQKENIIDESGMPKERFSAEFPKEGPSILRIQQVVRGDSAAYFCASSPNRGMDGYTFGSGTRLTVV.